Below, 27 T cell receptor beta chains from the same sample are listed, as sequenced in a study of blood T cell repertoires in COVID-19. Here immunoSEQ multiplex PCR was the method, and the copy in TCRdb shows in-frame clones only, minus some. The sample holds about 150,000 clones, 84% seen once. Sequences were obtained from peripheral blood. The receptors were sampled from a human donor in a cohort sampled during active COVID-19.

Many counts were recorded for this clone. The chain links TRBV27 to TRBJ2-7; 8 nucleotides line up with TRBD1. V trimming: 4 bases; J trimming: 3 bases; junction bases outside the gene matches: 5. The CDR3 consists of 14 residues. CDR1 and CDR2 from the germline V gene are MNHEY and SMNVEV (reference sequence). The CDR3 DNA reads as TGTGCCAGCAGTTCCGGACAGGGCCTCTACGAGCAGTACTTC. This codes for CASSSGQGLYEQYF.

The rearrangement uses TRBV7-2 and TRBJ2-7; 10 bases are a match to TRBD2. The trim removed 4 bases at V and 0 bases at J, leaving 3 bases unmatched. The CDR3 is 15 amino acids. Germline CDR1 is SGHTA and CDR2 is FQGNSA. The CDR3 is CASSSSGGPSYEQYF. CDR3 in DNA: TGTGCCAGCAGCTCTAGCGGGGGCCCCTCCTACGAGCAGTACTTC.

The rearrangement joins TRBV2 to TRBJ1-1; TRBD1 matches 9 bases. J gave up 3 bases and V 6 bases, and 11 bases lay outside the gene matches. This CDR3 comprises 16 residues. Germline-derived CDR1 and CDR2 are SNHLY and FYNNEI. CDR3 loop: CASRELTGGADTEAFF. The CDR3 DNA sequence: TGTGCCAGCAGGGAACTTACAGGGGGCGCGGACACTGAAGCTTTCTTT.

V gene TRBV6-1 combines with J gene TRBJ1-1; the D gene is possibly TRBD1 (5 bases). Looked up from germline, CDR1 is MNHNS and CDR2 is SASEGT. With 7 bases removed from V and 4 bases from J, the gap between germline ends came to 10 bases. CDR3 length: 12 residues. In DNA, the CDR3 is TGTGCCAGCAACGGGGGAGGCACTGAAGCTTTCTTT. Translating it yields CASNGGGTEAFF.

This clone was recorded once. The chain has TRBV19 and TRBJ2-3; TRBD1 aligns across 8 bases. The trim removed 4 bases at V and 4 bases at J, leaving 7 bases unmatched. Germline CDR1 LNHDA, CDR2 SQIVND (reference sequence). The CDR3 spans 15 residues. In DNA form, the CDR3 reads TGTGCCAGTAGTAGAATGGACAGGGCCCCAGATACGCAGTATTTT. Residues: CASSRMDRAPDTQYF.

In its sample, this clone was seen a few times. The chain is built from TRBV7-9 and TRBJ2-1; TRBD1 matches 11 bases. V lost 5 bases to trimming and J lost 6 bases; unmatched junction nucleotides: 6. Germline V gives CDR1 SEHNR, CDR2 FQNEAQ (reference sequence). The CDR3 has 15 amino acids. This CDR3 is CASSPPGTGGNEQFF. The CDR3 coding sequence is TGTGCCAGCAGCCCACCAGGGACAGGGGGCAATGAGCAGTTCTTC.

The chain carries TRBV12-3 or TRBV12-4 and TRBJ1-2, with D unresolved. V was cut by 6 bases and J by 2 bases, with 10 bases left in between. This CDR3 region has 13 residues. The chain's CDR3 is CASSHDTNYGYTF. DNA of the CDR3: TGTGCCAGCAGCCACGACACAAACTATGGCTACACCTTC.

V is TRBV3-1 (or the pseudogene TRBV3-2) and J is TRBJ2-3, with D possibly matching TRBD2 (5 bases). V lost 8 bases and J lost 4, with 16 bases in between. Per germline, CDR1 LGHDT and CDR2 YNNKEL (reference sequence). The CDR3 totals 14 residues. In DNA, the CDR3 is TGTGCCAGCTCTGTGTACGGGAACGCAGATACGCAGTATTTT. This encodes CASSVYGNADTQYF.

This clone was seen just once. The chain is built from TRBV7-2 and TRBJ2-5; 12 bases are shared with TRBD1. The CDR3 has 16 residues. The germline V gene has CDR1 SGHTA and CDR2 FQGNSA. After removal of 5 bases from V and 5 bases from J, the junction contained 9 bases not matched to a gene. CDR3 nucleotides: TGTGCCAGCAGCCCCGGGACAGGGGGCGTCGGGGAGACCCAGTACTTC. This codes for CASSPGTGGVGETQYF.

The rearrangement links TRBV6-5 to TRBJ2-5; 7 nucleotides match TRBD1. The V and J ends lost 6 bases and 3 bases, in that order; junction bases with no gene match: 4. The CDR3 is 13 residues long. Looked up from germline, CDR1 is MNHEY and CDR2 is SVGAGI. DNA for the CDR3: TGTGCCAGCAGAAGGGGGACAGAAGAGACCCAGTACTTC. Translated, it gives CASRRGTEETQYF.

This clone was seen only once. This chain connects TRBV5-1 to TRBJ1-2; 7 bases line up with TRBD1. The CDR3 is 15 amino acids. Germline CDR1 reads SGHRS; CDR2 reads YFSETQ. Losses at the gene ends were 0 bases for V and 8 bases for J; bases not matched to a gene: 10. The CDR3 is CASSLGFEGAGGYTF. Here the CDR3 DNA reads TGCGCCAGCAGCTTGGGATTTGAGGGGGCTGGAGGCTACACCTTC.

This chain connects TRBV7-9 to TRBJ2-1; 10 nucleotides match TRBD2. This CDR3 has 18 residues. The germline CDR1 and CDR2 sequences are SEHNR and FQNEAQ (reference sequence). V lost 5 bases, J lost 4 bases, and 14 bases stayed unmatched. The CDR3 DNA follows: TGTGCCAGCAGCGGTAGGGGTCAGGGGACTAGCGTATACAATGAGCAGTTCTTC. Protein product: CASSGRGQGTSVYNEQFF.

The chain uses TRBV9 and TRBJ1-1; perhaps TRBD1 as D (5 bases). Germline-derived CDR1 and CDR2 are SGDLS and YYNGEE. The CDR3 totals 14 residues. V was pared by 3 bases and J by 1 base, with 10 bases between. CDR3 coding DNA: TGTGCCAGCAGCGCCTTGACAGCGAACACTGAAGCTTTCTTT. This sequence encodes CASSALTANTEAFF.

The chain carries TRBV3-1 (or the pseudogene TRBV3-2) and TRBJ1-4; 9 bases match TRBD1. Germline trimming cut 6 bases from V and 6 bases from J; bases unmatched to any gene: 5. The CDR3 extends over 14 amino acids. Germline CDR1 and CDR2: LGHDT and YNNKEL (reference sequence). The CDR3 is CASRPTGGHEKLFF. As DNA, the CDR3 is TGTGCCAGCAGACCGACAGGGGGGCATGAAAAACTGTTTTTT.

The chain combines TRBV20-1 with TRBJ2-5, with D tentatively TRBD1 (7 bases). This CDR3 has 16 amino acids. Looked up from germline, CDR1 is DFQATT and CDR2 is SNEGSKA (reference sequence). V gave up 3 bases and J gave up 2 bases, with 19 bases separating them. The CDR3 nucleotides are TGCAGTGCTAGTGACCGGGGGACAGACTTTCAAGAGACCCAGTACTTC. Translating it yields CSASDRGTDFQETQYF.

The CDR3, as DNA: TGTGCCAGCAGCCCAGCGGGTGTTGTAGAGACCCAGTACTTC. Its translation: CASSPAGVVETQYF. The chain is built from TRBV11-3 and TRBJ2-5; possible D gene TRBD2, 6 bases. The CDR3 consists of 14 residues. The V end was cut by 5 bases, the J end by 4 bases, with 14 bases between. From germline, CDR1 is SGHNT and CDR2 YENEEA.

This clone came up once. The chain carries TRBV5-4 and TRBJ2-3, with 8 bases identical to TRBD2. This CDR3 is built from 16 residues. The V segment lost 3 bases and the J segment 3 bases; nucleotides outside the gene matches: 9. The germline gives CDR1 SGHNT, CDR2 YYREEE (reference sequence). CDR3 nucleotide sequence: TGTGCCAGCAGCTCCCTGAGCGGGAGTAAAACAGATACGCAGTATTTT. Translation gives CASSSLSGSKTDTQYF.

The CDR3 is CASSRPGQQNTEAFF. The CDR3 DNA sequence: TGTGCCAGCAGTCGCCCGGGACAACAGAACACTGAAGCTTTCTTT. This chain connects TRBV28 to TRBJ1-1, with D perhaps TRBD1 (6 bases). V was cut by 5 bases and J by 1 base, with 14 bases left in between. This CDR3 has 15 residues. Germline-derived CDR1 and CDR2 are MDHEN and SYDVKM.

This clone has just one count. The CDR3 here is CASSEIRGYTGELFF. The CDR3 coding sequence is TGTGCCAGCAGTGAAATCCGGGGGTACACCGGGGAGCTGTTTTTT. The chain has TRBV6-1 and TRBJ2-2; D might be TRBD2 (6 bases). CDR3 length: 15 amino acids. The germline V and J ends were trimmed by 2 bases and 3 bases, with 10 bases remaining between them. Germline assignment: CDR1 MNHNS and CDR2 SASEGT.

This clone was seen a single time. V and J are TRBV29-1 and TRBJ1-1, with D unresolved. V lost 7 bases, J lost 3 bases, and 9 bases lay in between. The CDR3 length is 11 residues. Looked up from germline, CDR1 is SQVTM and CDR2 is ANQGSEA. CDR3 DNA sequence: TGCAGCGCTGCCGGTGACACTGAAGCTTTCTTT. It yields the protein CSAAGDTEAFF.

V is TRBV10-3 and J is TRBJ2-7, with D perhaps matching TRBD2 (6 bases). Per the germline V gene, CDR1 is ENHRY and CDR2 is SYGVKD. This CDR3 is 15 amino acids long. V was shortened by 5 bases and J by 6 bases, with 20 bases between the two germline ends. The CDR3 bases are TGTGCCATCAGTTCCAGTGGGACTGTGGGAAGCGAGCAGTACTTC. Amino acid sequence: CAISSSGTVGSEQYF.

This chain connects TRBV6-5 to TRBJ1-2, with a weak D call TRBD1 (5 bases). V was shortened by 4 bases and J by 5 bases, with 14 bases between the two germline ends. The germline V gene has CDR1 MNHEY and CDR2 SVGAGI. This CDR3 has 14 amino acids. CDR3 sequence: CASSWSTELYGYTF. CDR3 bases: TGTGCCAGCAGTTGGTCGACAGAGTTGTATGGCTACACCTTC.

J is TRBJ2-7 and V is TRBV29-1, with 7 nucleotides matching TRBD1. Germline CDR1 SQVTM, CDR2 ANQGSEA. The trim removed 3 bases at V and 3 bases at J, leaving 2 bases unmatched. This CDR3 is built from 12 residues. The CDR3 reads CSVEGQNYEQYF. The CDR3 DNA sequence: TGCAGCGTTGAGGGACAGAACTACGAGCAGTACTTC.

The V and J genes are TRBV29-1 and TRBJ2-3, with D tentatively TRBD1 (5 bases). This CDR3 spans 12 amino acids. V was clipped by 7 bases and J by 4 bases, with 12 bases between them. The germline gives CDR1 SQVTM, CDR2 ANQGSEA. The CDR3, as DNA: TGCAGCGACCTGTCAGGGTCAGATACGCAGTATTTT. This codes for CSDLSGSDTQYF.

V is TRBV3-1 (or the pseudogene TRBV3-2) and J is TRBJ2-3; D perhaps matches TRBD2 (6 bases). V was pared by 0 bases and J by 11 bases, with 12 bases between. Germline CDR1 is LGHDT and CDR2 is YNNKEL (reference sequence). This CDR3 is built from 13 residues. This CDR3 reads CASSQDRGIGQYF. In DNA form, the CDR3 reads TGTGCCAGCAGCCAAGATCGGGGGATAGGGCAGTATTTT.

V is TRBV19 and J is TRBJ1-1, with D possibly matching TRBD1 (5 bases). CDR1 is LNHDA and CDR2 is SQIVND in the germline V gene (reference sequence). Trimming removed 10 bases at V and 4 bases at J, with 13 bases between. This CDR3 contains 12 residues. The CDR3 region is CATNGGFTEAFF. CDR3 DNA sequence: TGTGCCACAAATGGGGGGTTCACTGAAGCTTTCTTT.

This clone was observed many times. V gene TRBV7-2 combines with J gene TRBJ2-1, with a possible D match to TRBD2 (6 bases). V shed 1 base and J shed 5 bases, with 21 bases lying between them. CDR3 length equals 18 residues. Looked up from germline, CDR1 is SGHTA and CDR2 is FQGNSA. The DNA of the CDR3 is TGTGCCAGCAGCTTAGGGCTGGGTTCGGGGGAGAGGGACAATGAGCAGTTCTTC. Its translation is CASSLGLGSGERDNEQFF.